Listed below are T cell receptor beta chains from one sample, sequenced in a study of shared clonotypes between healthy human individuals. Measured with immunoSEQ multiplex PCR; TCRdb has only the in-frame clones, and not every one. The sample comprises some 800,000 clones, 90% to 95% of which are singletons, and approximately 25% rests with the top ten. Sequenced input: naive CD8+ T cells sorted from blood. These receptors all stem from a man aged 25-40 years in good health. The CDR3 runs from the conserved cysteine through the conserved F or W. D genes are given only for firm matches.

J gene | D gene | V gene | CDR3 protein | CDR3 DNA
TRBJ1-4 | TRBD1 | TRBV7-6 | CASSSTPGQSNEKLFF | TGTGCCAGCAGCTCAACCCCGGGACAGTCTAATGAAAAACTGTTTTTT
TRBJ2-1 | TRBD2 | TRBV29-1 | CSVEDVLAGYNEQFF | TGCAGCGTTGAAGATGTTCTAGCGGGGTACAATGAGCAGTTCTTC
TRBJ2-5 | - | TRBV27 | CASSLLWDGIQETQYF | TGTGCCAGCAGTTTGTTATGGGACGGGATCCAAGAGACCCAGTACTTC
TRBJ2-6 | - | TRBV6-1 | CASRMEGGANVLTF | TGTGCCAGCAGGATGGAGGGTGGGGCCAACGTCCTGACTTTC
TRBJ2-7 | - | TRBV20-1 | CSPKGEEQYF | TGCAGCCCAAAGGGGGAAGAGCAGTACTTC
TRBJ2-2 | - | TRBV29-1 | CSVSGAGTGELFF | TGCAGCGTTAGTGGAGCGGGCACCGGGGAGCTGTTTTTT
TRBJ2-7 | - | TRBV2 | CASSESTGSYEQYF | TGTGCCAGCAGTGAATCTACAGGGAGCTACGAGCAGTACTTC
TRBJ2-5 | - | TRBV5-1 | CASSEGNQETQYF | TGCGCCAGCAGCGAAGGAAATCAAGAGACCCAGTACTTC
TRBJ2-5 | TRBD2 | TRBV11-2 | CASSFPGLAISIWKETQYF | TGTGCCAGCAGCTTTCCGGGACTAGCGATTTCGATTTGGAAAGAGACCCAGTACTTC
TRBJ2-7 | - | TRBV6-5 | CASSFVWGTYEQYF | TGTGCCAGCAGTTTCGTTTGGGGGACCTACGAGCAGTACTTC
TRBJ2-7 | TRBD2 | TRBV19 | CASSITSGSSFYEQYF | TGTGCCAGTAGTATTACTAGCGGGAGTAGTTTCTACGAGCAGTACTTC
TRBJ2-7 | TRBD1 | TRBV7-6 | CASSPRDSMGEQYF | TGTGCCAGCAGCCCTCGGGACAGCATGGGCGAGCAGTACTTC
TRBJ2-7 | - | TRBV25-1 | CASSEAASEQYF | TGTGCCAGCAGTGAGGCTGCCAGCGAGCAGTACTTC
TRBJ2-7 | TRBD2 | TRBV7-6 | CASSHSGGGSYEQYF | TGTGCCAGCAGCCACTCGGGGGGGGGATCCTACGAGCAGTACTTC
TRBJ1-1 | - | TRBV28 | CASSLEGLTEAFF | TGTGCCAGCAGTTTAGAGGGCCTCACTGAAGCTTTCTTT
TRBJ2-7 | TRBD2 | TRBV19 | CASSFGTSGSYEQYF | TGTGCCAGTAGTTTCGGGACTAGCGGGAGTTACGAGCAGTACTTC
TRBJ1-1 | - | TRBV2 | CASSGSRIEAFF | TGTGCCAGCAGTGGCTCCAGGATAGAAGCTTTCTTT